Listed below are T cell receptor beta chains from one sample, sequenced in a study of identical twins. One entry per CDR3 protein, called by TCRdb with MiXCR from the 5' RACE reads. This table has 690,000 or so distinct CDR3 sequences, around 8.6% appearing once. This sample was shared with a second study, whose subject was yellow fever vaccine responses in identical twins.

Sample: PBMCs. These receptors came from a woman aged 18-35 years in good health. The CDR3 runs from the conserved cysteine through the conserved F or W. The D gene is left open where the match is weak. The size field is filled for only some rows; it gives once, few, many or a size class.

d_gene: TRBD2
j_gene: TRBJ2-1
len: 16
abundance: many
v_gene: TRBV12-3/TRBV12-4
CDR3nt: TGTGCCAGCAGACAACGGGAGGCCCCAATACTGCATGAGCAGTTCTTC
CDR3aa: CASRQREAPILHEQFF

d_gene: .
j_gene: TRBJ1-3
len: 18
abundance: few
v_gene: TRBV9
CDR3nt: TGTGCCAGCAGCGTAGCCCTTATGGCGGCAGCCTCTGGAAACACCATATATTTT
CDR3aa: CASSVALMAAASGNTIYF

d_gene: .
j_gene: TRBJ2-1
len: 14
abundance: .
v_gene: TRBV4-3
CDR3nt: TGCGCCAGCAGCCAAGAAGGGACGGGCAATGAGCAGTTCTTC
CDR3aa: CASSQEGTGNEQFF

d_gene: TRBD1
j_gene: TRBJ2-7
len: 15
abundance: few
v_gene: TRBV20-1
CDR3nt: TGCAGTGCTCCCAGACAGGGGGGGGTTTCCTACGAGCAGTACTTC
CDR3aa: CSAPRQGGVSYEQYF

d_gene: .
j_gene: TRBJ2-5
len: 13
abundance: .
v_gene: TRBV18
CDR3nt: TGTGCCAGCTCACCGACGTTCCAAGAGACCCAGAACTTC
CDR3aa: CASSPTFQETQNF

d_gene: .
j_gene: TRBJ1-1
len: 13
abundance: .
v_gene: TRBV7-2
CDR3nt: TGTGCCAGCAGCACACGGGTGGGTGCTGAAGCTTTCTTT
CDR3aa: CASSTRVGAEAFF

d_gene: TRBD1
j_gene: TRBJ2-5
len: 15
abundance: many
v_gene: TRBV28
CDR3nt: TGTGCCAGCAGTTTACAGGGGGCAAACAAAGAGACCCAGTACTTC
CDR3aa: CASSLQGANKETQYF

d_gene: .
j_gene: TRBJ2-2
len: 15
abundance: few
v_gene: TRBV24-1
CDR3nt: TGTGCCACCAGTGATGCGTCCCATCCGAGCGGGGAGCTGTTTTTT
CDR3aa: CATSDASHPSGELFF

d_gene: .
j_gene: TRBJ1-4
len: 14
abundance: .
v_gene: TRBV7-9
CDR3nt: TGTGCCAGCAGCTTATCCAGGGATGAGGAAAAACTGTTTTTT
CDR3aa: CASSLSRDEEKLFF

d_gene: .
j_gene: TRBJ2-5
len: 16
abundance: few
v_gene: TRBV28
CDR3nt: TGTGCCAGCAGTTTGAATCGGCCCCGGCGAGGAGAGACCCAGTACTTC
CDR3aa: CASSLNRPRRGETQYF

d_gene: .
j_gene: TRBJ2-2
len: 13
abundance: many
v_gene: TRBV6-4
CDR3nt: TGTGCCAGCAGTGGGTCTTACACCGGGGAGCTGTTTTTT
CDR3aa: CASSGSYTGELFF

d_gene: .
j_gene: TRBJ2-3
len: 14
abundance: many
v_gene: TRBV20-1
CDR3nt: TGCAGTGCTGACGGGGCTAGCGGCACAGATACGCAGTATTTT
CDR3aa: CSADGASGTDTQYF

d_gene: TRBD2
j_gene: TRBJ2-3
len: 16
abundance: few
v_gene: TRBV7-9
CDR3nt: TGTGCCAGCAGCCACTTGGAGAGCGGGGTCACAGATACGCAGTATTTT
CDR3aa: CASSHLESGVTDTQYF

d_gene: .
j_gene: TRBJ1-2
len: 16
abundance: .
v_gene: TRBV12-3/TRBV12-4
CDR3nt: TGTGCCAGCAGTACCAGTAGGGGGATTACTAACTATGGCTACACCTTC
CDR3aa: CASSTSRGITNYGYTF

d_gene: TRBD2
j_gene: TRBJ2-7
len: 16
abundance: .
v_gene: TRBV4-3
CDR3nt: TGCGCCAGCAGCCAAGATAGGGCTAGCGGGAGCCACGAGCAGTACTTC
CDR3aa: CASSQDRASGSHEQYF

d_gene: .
j_gene: TRBJ2-4
len: 15
abundance: few
v_gene: TRBV12-3/TRBV12-4
CDR3nt: TGTGCCAGCAGCCCCTCGACACTAGCCAAAAACATTCAGTACTTC
CDR3aa: CASSPSTLAKNIQYF

d_gene: .
j_gene: TRBJ2-3
len: 14
abundance: many
v_gene: TRBV29-1
CDR3nt: TGCAGCGTTGAATTTGGGGACCGCACAGATACGCAGTATTTT
CDR3aa: CSVEFGDRTDTQYF

d_gene: .
j_gene: TRBJ2-2
len: 15
abundance: many
v_gene: TRBV24-1
CDR3nt: TGTGCCACCAGTGACCCCGGTCAGCTCCCCGGGGAGCTGTTTTTT
CDR3aa: CATSDPGQLPGELFF

d_gene: TRBD2
j_gene: TRBJ2-5
len: 17
abundance: .
v_gene: TRBV13
CDR3nt: TGTGCCAGCAGCCCGGGACTAGCGGGAGAGGGTCAAGAGACCCAGTACTTC
CDR3aa: CASSPGLAGEGQETQYF

d_gene: .
j_gene: TRBJ1-6
len: 16
abundance: .
v_gene: TRBV6-5
CDR3nt: TGTGCCAGCAGTTACTCGATATTGGGGGCGAGTTCACCCCTCCACTTT
CDR3aa: CASSYSILGASSPLHF

d_gene: .
j_gene: TRBJ2-3
len: 16
abundance: few
v_gene: TRBV4-2
CDR3nt: TGTGCCAGCAGCCCACTCCGAGAAGCCCAAATAGATACGCAGTATTTT
CDR3aa: CASSPLREAQIDTQYF

d_gene: .
j_gene: TRBJ1-6
len: 13
abundance: few
v_gene: TRBV12-3/TRBV12-4
CDR3nt: TGTGCCAGCAGTTCCCCAAAAAATTCACCCCTCCACTTT
CDR3aa: CASSSPKNSPLHF

d_gene: .
j_gene: TRBJ2-7
len: 15
abundance: few
v_gene: TRBV7-9
CDR3nt: TGTGCCAGCAGCTATGGACAGGGCCTAGCGGGGGAGCAGTACTTC
CDR3aa: CASSYGQGLAGEQYF

d_gene: .
j_gene: TRBJ1-1
len: 14
abundance: few
v_gene: TRBV28
CDR3nt: TGTGCCAGCAGTTTTTCCGCGGCACGAGTAGAAGCTTTCTTT
CDR3aa: CASSFSAARVEAFF

d_gene: TRBD1
j_gene: TRBJ1-6
len: 14
abundance: few
v_gene: TRBV2
CDR3nt: TGTGCCAGCAGGACAGGGGGAACTAATTCACCCCTCCACTTT
CDR3aa: CASRTGGTNSPLHF

d_gene: .
j_gene: TRBJ2-3
len: 13
abundance: many
v_gene: TRBV9
CDR3nt: TGTGCCAGCAGCGACGCGATCACAGATACGCAGTATTTT
CDR3aa: CASSDAITDTQYF

d_gene: TRBD2
j_gene: TRBJ2-1
len: 19
abundance: many
v_gene: TRBV4-3
CDR3nt: TGCGCCAGCAGCCAAGAGCTGATAGCGGGAGCCGGCTCCTACAATGAGCAGTTCTTC
CDR3aa: CASSQELIAGAGSYNEQFF

d_gene: .
j_gene: TRBJ2-2
len: 13
abundance: .
v_gene: TRBV2
CDR3nt: TGTGCCAGCGGCGGACAGAACACCGGGGAGCTGTTTTTT
CDR3aa: CASGGQNTGELFF